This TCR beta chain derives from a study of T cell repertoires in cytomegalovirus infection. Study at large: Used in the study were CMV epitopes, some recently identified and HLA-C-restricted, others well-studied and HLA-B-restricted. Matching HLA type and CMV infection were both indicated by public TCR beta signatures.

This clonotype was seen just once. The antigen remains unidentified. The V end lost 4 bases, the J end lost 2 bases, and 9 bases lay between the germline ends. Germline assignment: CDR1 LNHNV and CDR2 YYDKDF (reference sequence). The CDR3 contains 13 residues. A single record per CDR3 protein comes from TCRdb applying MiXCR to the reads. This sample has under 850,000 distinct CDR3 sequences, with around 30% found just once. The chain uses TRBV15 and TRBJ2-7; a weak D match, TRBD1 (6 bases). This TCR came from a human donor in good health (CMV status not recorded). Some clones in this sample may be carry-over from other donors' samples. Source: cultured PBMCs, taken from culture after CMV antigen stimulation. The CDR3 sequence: CATSMDSTYEQYF. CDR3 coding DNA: TGTGCCACCAGCATGGACAGTACCTACGAGCAGTACTTC.